The 24 T cell receptor beta chains below all came from one sample that was sequenced in a study of beta chain features in type 1 diabetes. General study findings and limits: Shorter TCRB CDR3s, moderately but significantly so, marked every one of the four CD4+ subsets in Type 1 diabetes patients.

The antigens of these receptors remain unknown. The whole isolated RNA underwent reverse transcription, so sequencing captured expressed TCRB transcripts. The protocol was immunoSEQ multiplex PCR, while the TCRdb copy is restricted to in-frame clones and leaves out a portion. Of about 700,000 clones detected, 10% to 15% appear once; the ten largest clones hold approximately 0.02%. Sequenced: naive CD4+ T cells from blood. The receptors stem from a man younger than 30 with type 1 diabetes.

This clone was seen a few times. The rearrangement links TRBV18 to TRBJ2-3; D unresolved. Germline loops: CDR1 KGHSH, CDR2 LQKENI. CDR3 length equals 14 residues. V was shortened by 3 bases and J by 2 bases, with 9 bases between the two germline ends. This chain's CDR3 is CASSPRGFTDTQYF. Written as DNA, the CDR3 is TGTGCCAGCTCACCGAGAGGATTCACAGATACGCAGTATTTT.

This sequence joins TRBV7-9 and TRBJ2-7; 8 bases match TRBD1. Per germline, CDR1 SEHNR and CDR2 FQNEAQ (reference sequence). The CDR3 covers 15 residues. V dropped 8 bases and J dropped 3; count of bases not matched to a gene: 12. Written as DNA, the CDR3 is TGTGCCAGCGCTAAGAGGGGACAGGCATTCTACGAGCAGTACTTC. Protein product: CASAKRGQAFYEQYF.

This rearrangement joins TRBV25-1 to TRBJ1-2; D is unresolved. This CDR3 is built from 14 residues. V shed 1 base and J shed 1 base, with 7 bases lying between them. Germline-derived CDR1 and CDR2 are MGHDK and SYGVNS. CDR3 nucleotides: TGTGCCAGCAGTGAATTGGCGGGTAACTATGGCTACACCTTC. Protein sequence: CASSELAGNYGYTF.

The chain links TRBV27 to TRBJ2-3; the D is unclear. V was pared by 5 bases and J by 4 bases, with 13 bases between. Looked up from germline, CDR1 is MNHEY and CDR2 is SMNVEV (reference sequence). The CDR3 length is 14 residues. The CDR3, as DNA: TGTGCCAGCAGTCCCGCTTCTTTGGCAGATACGCAGTATTTT. Translation gives CASSPASLADTQYF.

This clone has a handful of counts. The V and J genes are TRBV6-6 and TRBJ1-6; a weak D match, TRBD1 (5 bases). Germline V CDR1 and CDR2: MNHNY, SVGAGI (reference sequence). The CDR3 is 15 residues long. Trimming pared 6 bases from V and 0 bases from J, leaving 9 bases between. CDR3 nucleotide sequence: TGTGCCAGCAGCAGAGACAGCTCCTATAATTCACCCCTCCACTTT. It encodes CASSRDSSYNSPLHF.

A remark on this clone: A much larger clone differs by one base, so this may be a read error. The chain has TRBV28 and TRBJ2-7, with D unresolved. V lost 6 bases, J lost 3 bases, and 3 bases lay in between. The CDR3 length is 10 residues. Germline V gene data show CDR1 as MDHEN and CDR2 as SYDVKM. The chain's CDR3 is CASRGYEQYF. In DNA form, the CDR3 reads TGTGCCAGCAGGGGCTACGAGCAGTACTTC.

CDR3 region: CASSNPQGTYEQYF. CDR3 in DNA: TGTGCCAGCAGTAACCCGCAGGGTACCTACGAGCAGTACTTC. This chain uses TRBV28 with TRBJ2-7, with D perhaps TRBD1 (5 bases). Trimming shortened V by 5 bases and J by 2 bases, and 13 bases separated the two germline ends. The CDR3 spans 14 residues. The germline V gene encodes CDR1 MDHEN and CDR2 SYDVKM.

The chain couples TRBV29-1 to TRBJ2-2; D possibly matches TRBD1 or TRBD2 (5 bases each). V was clipped by 2 bases and J by 0 bases, with 7 bases between them. Germline V gene data show CDR1 as SQVTM and CDR2 as ANQGSEA. The CDR3 has 14 residues. CDR3 bases: TGCAGCGTTGAATGGGGGACGAACACCGGGGAGCTGTTTTTT. Translated: CSVEWGTNTGELFF.

This clone was seen a few times. The chain employs TRBV6-1 and TRBJ1-1; unclear D gene. Germline V gene data show CDR1 as MNHNS and CDR2 as SASEGT. V dropped 10 bases and J dropped 1 base, with 10 bases sitting between them. The CDR3 spans 12 residues. The CDR3 protein is CATIRENTEAFF. CDR3 nucleotides: TGTGCCACCATTAGAGAGAACACTGAAGCTTTCTTT.

The J gene is TRBJ2-4, the V gene TRBV4-1; D is uncertain. The CDR3 loop spans 19 amino acids. Germline-derived CDR1 and CDR2 are MGHRA and YSYEKL. Trimming took off 4 bases at V and 1 base at J, with 23 bases between the two ends. The CDR3: CASSRLISTSPRAKNIQYF. In DNA, the CDR3 is TGCGCCAGCAGCCGACTCATTTCTACCTCGCCTAGGGCCAAAAACATTCAGTACTTC.

This clone occurred a few times. The rearrangement joins TRBV9 to TRBJ2-5; D is uncertain. Germline CDR1 SGDLS, CDR2 YYNGEE. V gave up 5 bases and J gave up 2 bases, with 7 bases separating them. This CDR3 is 12 amino acids long. The CDR3 nucleotides read TGTGCCAGCAGGGGGAATCAAGAGACCCAGTACTTC. Residues: CASRGNQETQYF.

This clone was counted between two and nine times. The rearrangement joins TRBV7-8 to TRBJ2-1, with D perhaps matching TRBD2 (6 bases). Trimming pared 5 bases from V and 9 bases from J, leaving 17 bases between. The germline V gene encodes CDR1 SGHVS and CDR2 FQNEAQ. The CDR3 totals 14 residues. CDR3 loop: CASSPQGGGTEQFF. The DNA for the CDR3 is TGTGCCAGCAGCCCCCAGGGAGGAGGGACTGAGCAGTTCTTC. Based on the CDR3 plus reference TRBV7-8 and TRBJ2-1, the full variable domain is GAGVSQSPRYKVAKRGQDVALRCDPISGHVSLFWYQQALGQGPEFLTYFQNEAQLDKSGLPSDRFFAERPEGSVSTLKIQRTQQEDSAVYLCASSPQGGGTEQFFGPGTRLTVL.

V usage is TRBV4-2 and J usage is TRBJ2-1; D possibly corresponds to TRBD2 (5 bases). The CDR3 length is 14 residues. The V gene lost 3 bases and the J gene lost 5 bases, with 11 bases spanning the gap. CDR1 LGHNA and CDR2 YNFKEQ come from the germline V gene. The CDR3 DNA follows: TGTGCCAGCAGCCAGAGGGAATGGGACAATGAGCAGTTCTTC. Its translation is CASSQREWDNEQFF.

This clone was seen only a few times. The J gene is TRBJ1-1, the V gene TRBV29-1; D ambiguous. There are 13 residues in the CDR3. V gave up 7 bases and J gave up 0 bases, with 12 bases separating them. Germline V gene sequence: CDR1 SQVTM, CDR2 ANQGSEA. CDR3 amino acids: CSGCQDLNTEAFF. The CDR3 coding sequence is TGCAGCGGGTGCCAGGACCTGAACACTGAAGCTTTCTTT. Looking up the rest from reference TRBV29-1 and TRBJ1-1 gives the full variable domain: SAVISQKPSRDICQRGTSLTIQCQVDSQVTMMFWYRQQPGQSLTLIATANQGSEATYESGFVIDKFPISRPNLTFSTLTVSNMSPEDSSIYLCSGCQDLNTEAFFGQGTRLTVV.

The chain has TRBV27 and TRBJ2-7; 9 bases align to TRBD2. The CDR3 has 14 residues. Losses at the gene ends were 6 bases for V and 4 bases for J; bases not matched to a gene: 7. CDR1 and CDR2 from the germline V gene are MNHEY and SMNVEV (reference sequence). This chain's CDR3 is CASSYSGGGYEQYF. CDR3 coding DNA: TGTGCCAGCAGCTATAGCGGGGGAGGGTACGAGCAGTACTTC.

This clone was seen only a few times. The rearrangement links TRBV30 to TRBJ2-2; D gene uncertain. Germline lookup yields CDR1 GTSNPN and CDR2 SVGIG (reference sequence). V lost 1 base, J lost 5 bases, and 8 bases lay in between. The CDR3 has 13 amino acids. The CDR3 region has the DNA TGTGCCTGGAGTGGGATAGGGACCGGGGAGCTGTTTTTT. Encoded protein: CAWSGIGTGELFF.

This clone was recorded a few times. The chain recombines TRBV5-1 with TRBJ2-3; no firm D call. Per the germline V gene, CDR1 is SGHRS and CDR2 is YFSETQ. With 0 bases removed from V and 0 bases from J, the gap between germline ends came to 11 bases. The CDR3 has 16 amino acids. CDR3 bases: TGCGCCAGCAGCTTGGTGATCGGATCTAGCACAGATACGCAGTATTTT. Amino acids: CASSLVIGSSTDTQYF.

The CDR3 reads CASSPPQSDGYTF. CDR3 DNA sequence: TGTGCCAGCAGTCCCCCACAATCTGATGGCTACACCTTC. This sequence joins TRBV6-5 and TRBJ1-2; D remains unclear. Trimming removed 5 bases at V and 6 bases at J, with 13 bases between. The CDR3 spans 13 residues. From germline, CDR1 is MNHEY and CDR2 SVGAGI.

The chain employs TRBV18 and TRBJ2-3; the D is unclear. The V end was cut by 3 bases, the J end by 2 bases, with 6 bases between. CDR1 is KGHSH and CDR2 is LQKENI in the germline V gene. The CDR3 is 13 residues long. The CDR3 DNA is TGTGCCAGCTCACCGGATATCACAGATACGCAGTATTTT. This sequence encodes CASSPDITDTQYF.

J is TRBJ1-2 and V is TRBV5-4; the D is unclear. Deletions cut 3 bases from V and 2 bases from J, with 14 bases between. The CDR3 is made up of 15 amino acids. Per the germline V gene, CDR1 is SGHNT and CDR2 is YYREEE (reference sequence). CDR3 coding DNA: TGTGCCAGCAGCTCAGGTCGGGTGGACAACTATGGCTACACCTTC. As protein: CASSSGRVDNYGYTF.

This clone was observed a few times. Here the CDR3 reads CASSSIGPEDYTF. The CDR3 DNA follows: TGTGCCAGCAGTTCAATAGGCCCGGAGGACTACACCTTC. The chain employs TRBV28 and TRBJ1-2; no definite D call. The CDR3 extends over 13 amino acids. Deletions cut 4 bases from V and 10 bases from J, with 16 bases between. CDR1 is MDHEN and CDR2 is SYDVKM in the germline V gene.

CDR3 coding DNA: TGTGCCAGCAGCTTAGGGCCCACAGAGTCCTACGAGCAGTACTTC. It yields the protein CASSLGPTESYEQYF. The chain joins TRBV7-9 to TRBJ2-7; no clear D gene. Looked up from germline, CDR1 is SEHNR and CDR2 is FQNEAQ (reference sequence). The CDR3 length is 15 residues. The ends were cut back, 1 base at V and 1 base at J, with 11 bases in the middle.

The chain carries TRBV6-4 and TRBJ2-4; D possibly uses TRBD1 or TRBD2 (6 bases each). Germline-derived CDR1 and CDR2 are MRHNA and SNTAGT. V dropped 0 bases and J dropped 3 bases, with 12 bases sitting between them. The CDR3 covers 16 residues. This CDR3 is CASSDSLGGGKNIQYF. The CDR3 nucleotides read TGTGCCAGCAGTGACTCCCTAGGAGGGGGCAAAAACATTCAGTACTTC.

This clone was counted a few times. The gene calls are TRBV10-1 and TRBJ2-4; the D gene could be TRBD1 or TRBD2 (6 bases each). This CDR3 is 14 amino acids long. V lost 10 bases, J lost 8 bases, and 21 bases lay in between. CDR1 is WNHNN and CDR2 is SYGVQD in the germline V gene (reference sequence). CDR3 DNA: TGCGCCACTGCCCGAGGGGGGCCGGGGGACATTCAGTACTTC. It translates to CATARGGPGDIQYF.